This T cell receptor (beta chain) emerged from a study of beta chain features in type 1 diabetes. Overall study: Investigators examined nearly 110,000,000 sorted cells across all samples.

Sorting of CD4+ naive, central memory, regulatory and stem cell-like memory cells was performed via CD45RO/CCR7/CD25/CD127/CD95/CD27. Purity (above 98%) was reached by all sorted populations. Germline CDR1 is SEHNR and CDR2 is FQNEAQ (reference sequence). V lost 10 bases and J 1 base, leaving 16 bases between the germline ends. The CDR3 contains 14 residues. Worth noting for this clone: Its antigen remains unidentified.

Overall study findings and caveats: Researchers reported that naive, central memory and Treg TCRB repertoires appeared more similar in patients than in healthy donors. Moderate but significant shortening of TCRB CDR3s was recorded in all four CD4+ subsets from Type 1 diabetes patients.

Expressed TCRB transcripts were sequenced because the isolated RNA had all been reverse transcribed beforehand. Clones were read by immunoSEQ multiplex PCR, and TCRdb kept only the in-frame ones, dropping some. The table includes 140,000 to 150,000 clones, approximately 13% detected once. The chain is built from TRBV7-9 and TRBJ1-1; unclear D gene. The receptor was derived from a man aged 18 to 35 with type 1 diabetes. Material: central memory CD4+ T cells from blood. This CDR3 reads CATPDGEENTEAFF. CDR3 nucleotides: TGTGCCACCCCGGACGGCGAGGAGAACACTGAAGCTTTCTTT.